A single sample gave rise to the 21 T cell receptor beta chains below, sequenced in a study of a mutant IDH1 vaccine in newly diagnosed glioma. Time point of the sample: week 11, during vaccination. Doses consisted of 300 ug of mutant IDH1 20-mer peptide each, paired with topical imiquimod. For these receptors, no antigen is known. Assay used: immunoSEQ multiplex PCR; TCRdb lists only in-frame clones, some missing. Of roughly 120,000 clones listed, around 80% were seen once; the top ten hold 5% to 6%. The specimen was PBMCs, collected from a glioma patient whose treatment included an IDH1 peptide vaccine. The receptors shown here come from a man in his forties with glioma.

This clone came up many times. This sequence joins TRBV11-2 and TRBJ1-5; D might be TRBD1 (5 bases). With 1 base removed from V and 1 base from J, the gap between germline ends came to 8 bases. CDR3 length: 15 amino acids. The germline V gene has CDR1 SGHAT and CDR2 FQNNGV. CDR3 in DNA: TGTGCCAGCAGCTTAGGCAGGGCCAGCAATCAGCCCCAGCATTTT. Amino acids: CASSLGRASNQPQHF. Supplemented by reference TRBV11-2 and TRBJ1-5, the full variable domain reads EAGVAQSPRYKIIEKRQSVAFWCNPISGHATLYWYQQILGQGPKLLIQFQNNGVVDDSQLPKDRFSAERLKGVDSTLKIQPAKLEDSAVYLCASSLGRASNQPQHFGDGTRLSIL.

The V and J genes are TRBV4-2 and TRBJ2-2; 9 nucleotides line up with TRBD2. Germline V gene sequence: CDR1 LGHNA, CDR2 YNFKEQ. CDR3 length equals 16 residues. V was pared by 7 bases and J by 6 bases, with 12 bases of the junction left unmatched. The CDR3 DNA follows: TGTGCCAGCACCTTCGGGTTAGCGGGAGAATCCGGGGAGCTGTTTTTT. The encoded protein is CASTFGLAGESGELFF.

This sequence joins TRBV30 and TRBJ1-6; possibly TRBD1 for D (5 bases). Germline CDR1 is GTSNPN and CDR2 is SVGIG (reference sequence). The CDR3 covers 15 residues. V lost 2 bases to trimming and J lost 8 bases, with 16 bases between them. The CDR3 protein is CAWSYRAGWDSPLHF. The CDR3 DNA reads as TGTGCCTGGAGTTATAGGGCAGGGTGGGATTCACCCCTCCACTTT.

The chain employs TRBV6-1 and TRBJ1-1, with D possibly TRBD1 on 6 matching bases. The V end lost 4 bases, the J end lost 1 base, and 10 bases lay between the germline ends. This CDR3 comprises 14 residues. Germline values: CDR1 MNHNS, CDR2 SASEGT. The DNA of the CDR3 is TGTGCCAGCAGTGGAGGACAGAGGAACACTGAAGCTTTCTTT. Amino acids: CASSGGQRNTEAFF.

This clone showed up just a few times. The CDR3 DNA is TGTGCCACCTCCGGAAGCAATCAGCCCCAGCATTTT. It yields the protein CATSGSNQPQHF. The chain recombines TRBV6-6 with TRBJ1-5; the D is unclear. Trimming removed 10 bases at V and 1 base at J, with 8 bases between. The CDR3 runs 12 residues. Germline V CDR1 and CDR2: MNHNY, SVGAGI (reference sequence).

The rearrangement joins TRBV6-6 to TRBJ1-2; perhaps TRBD1 as D (5 bases). In germline, CDR1 is MNHNY, CDR2 SVGAGI (reference sequence). The CDR3 covers 13 residues. The germline V and J ends were trimmed by 5 bases and 4 bases, with 11 bases remaining between them. The CDR3 sequence: CASSATGSYGYTF. The CDR3 DNA follows: TGTGCCAGCAGTGCCACAGGTTCCTATGGCTACACCTTC.

The chain couples TRBV6-6 to TRBJ2-7; no clear D. The germline CDR1 and CDR2 sequences are MNHNY and SVGAGI (reference sequence). Trimming cost V 0 bases and J 7 bases, with 7 bases left between them. This CDR3 is 12 amino acids long. CDR3 region: CASSYSGREQYF. The CDR3 nucleotides read TGTGCCAGCAGTTACTCGGGCCGGGAGCAGTACTTC.

The V gene is TRBV25-1, the J gene TRBJ2-6; tentatively, D is TRBD1 (6 bases). Between the trimmed V and J ends, which lost 3 bases and 9 bases, there was a span of 12 bases. The CDR3 has 14 amino acids. The germline V gene encodes CDR1 MGHDK and CDR2 SYGVNS. CDR3 sequence reads: CASSDRQALNVLTF. The CDR3, as DNA: TGTGCCAGCAGTGATCGACAGGCGCTCAACGTCCTGACTTTC.

The genes are TRBV27 and TRBJ2-7, with D possibly being TRBD2 (7 bases). The germline V gene has CDR1 MNHEY and CDR2 SMNVEV (reference sequence). The CDR3 sequence is 15 residues long. Trimming shortened V by 8 bases and J by 2 bases, and 19 bases separated the two germline ends. CDR3 DNA sequence: TGTGCCAGCTCTTATGATGGGGGGGGCGCCTACGAGCAGTACTTC. The encoded protein is CASSYDGGGAYEQYF.

This clone was detected a few times. In DNA, the CDR3 is TGTGCCAGCAGCCCCCCAGGGAGACCGAACACTGAAGCTTTCTTT. Amino acids: CASSPPGRPNTEAFF. V gene TRBV9 combines with J gene TRBJ1-1, with D possibly matching TRBD1 (5 bases). Germline CDR1 and CDR2: SGDLS and YYNGEE. Trimming removed 4 bases at V and 1 base at J, with 14 bases between. CDR3 length: 15 residues.

As concerns this clone: Mismatch with germline at one junction end may stem from a read error. The V and J genes are TRBV7-7 and TRBJ2-2, with TRBD2 identical over 15 bases. The germline V gene encodes CDR1 SSHAT and CDR2 FNYEAQ (reference sequence). This CDR3 region has 17 residues. The CDR3 sequence: CASSPGLAGGLTGELFF. CDR3 nucleotide sequence: TGTGCTAGCAGCCCGGGACTAGCGGGAGGTCTCACCGGGGAGCTGTTTTTT.

This clone is a singleton in its sample. This chain joins TRBV7-8 and TRBJ2-3; TRBD2 agrees at 10 bases. Germline lookup yields CDR1 SGHVS and CDR2 FQNEAQ. The CDR3 loop spans 16 amino acids. Trimming removed 3 bases from V and 7 bases from J; junction bases left unmatched: 10. DNA for the CDR3: TGTGCCAGCAGCTTCGAACCGGGACTAGCGTTAAATACGCAGTATTTT. The encoded protein is CASSFEPGLALNTQYF.

This clone was recorded a few times. The chain couples TRBV6-5 to TRBJ1-2; no reliable D call. Deletions cut 2 bases from V and 0 bases from J, with 13 bases between. Germline assignment: CDR1 MNHEY and CDR2 SVGAGI. The CDR3 is 16 residues long. CDR3 region: CASSYRTAGPNYGYTF. The CDR3 bases are TGTGCCAGCAGTTACAGGACCGCCGGACCTAACTATGGCTACACCTTC.

The J gene is TRBJ2-3, the V gene TRBV5-1; a weak D match, TRBD2 (5 bases). CDR1 SGHRS and CDR2 YFSETQ come from the germline V gene. The CDR3 totals 16 residues. V lost 4 bases to trimming and J lost 0 bases, with 15 bases between them. This chain's CDR3 is CASSQDLRSSTDTQYF. DNA of the CDR3: TGCGCCAGCAGCCAGGACTTACGATCTAGCACAGATACGCAGTATTTT.

J is TRBJ2-5 and V is TRBV11-2; 10 positions agree with TRBD2. The CDR3 is made up of 15 amino acids. Germline V gives CDR1 SGHAT, CDR2 FQNNGV. V lost 4 bases and J lost 5; bases outside the gene matches: 7. The CDR3 spells CASSSLAGVGETQYF. The CDR3 DNA reads TGTGCCAGCAGCTCTCTAGCGGGAGTCGGGGAGACCCAGTACTTC.

The genes are TRBV30 and TRBJ2-3; no definite D call. The CDR3 is made up of 14 amino acids. CDR1 is GTSNPN and CDR2 is SVGIG in the germline V gene (reference sequence). Trimming stripped 0 bases from V and 3 bases from J, with 10 bases between. In DNA form, the CDR3 reads TGTGCCTGGAGTGTCGGGCGCAGGACAGATACGCAGTATTTT. Protein: CAWSVGRRTDTQYF.

This clone was recorded a few times. V and J are TRBV7-2 and TRBJ2-2; no definite D call. V lost 8 bases, J lost 1 base, and 2 bases lay in between. From germline, CDR1 is SGHTA and CDR2 FQGNSA. The CDR3 is made up of 11 amino acids. The CDR3 loop is CASENTGELFF. DNA for the CDR3: TGTGCCAGCGAGAACACCGGGGAGCTGTTTTTT.

V is TRBV6-5 and J is TRBJ2-7, with D possibly being TRBD2 (6 bases). This CDR3 contains 13 residues. Germline assignment: CDR1 MNHEY and CDR2 SVGAGI. Trimming took off 4 bases at V and 2 bases at J, with 9 bases between the two ends. CDR3 residues: CASSFREAYEQYF. The DNA of the CDR3 is TGTGCCAGCAGTTTCAGGGAGGCCTACGAGCAGTACTTC.

The gene calls are TRBV18 and TRBJ1-5, with D perhaps TRBD1 (5 bases). The germline V gene encodes CDR1 KGHSH and CDR2 LQKENI. CDR3 length equals 14 residues. Trimming left V 2 bases short and J 7 bases short, with 12 bases between. CDR3 loop: CASSPETGGQPQHF. The CDR3 DNA reads as TGTGCCAGCTCACCAGAAACAGGAGGGCAGCCCCAGCATTTT.

The V and J genes are TRBV5-8 and TRBJ2-7; D gene unclear. Germline CDR1 reads SGHTS; CDR2 reads YDEGEE. The CDR3 totals 11 residues. V lost 0 bases to trimming and J lost 7 bases, with 5 bases between them. CDR3 residues: CASSLVGEQYF. In nucleotides, the CDR3 is TGTGCCAGCAGCTTGGTCGGGGAGCAGTACTTC.

CDR3 loop: CASSRQSGAVIGEQYF. CDR3 DNA: TGTGCCAGCAGCCGCCAGTCGGGGGCCGTGATTGGAGAGCAGTACTTC. The V call is TRBV11-2, the J call TRBJ2-7; D may be TRBD1 or TRBD2 (6 bases each). The CDR3 is made up of 16 amino acids. Trimming shortened V by 5 bases and J by 7 bases, and 24 bases separated the two germline ends. Germline V gene lookup returns CDR1 SGHAT and CDR2 FQNNGV.